This TCR beta chain appears in the sequencing data of a study of identical twins (dated by TCRdb to about 2016). Context from the whole study: TCR alpha and beta repertoires from monozygotic twins, unrelated adults of various ages and cord blood were deep-sequenced to test whether fetal clonotypes persist. Replicate twin experiments were performed at different times using different library preparation protocols to rule out contamination. The paper as a whole reports these results and caveats: Compared with coincidental sharing between unrelated individuals, out-of-frame TCR alpha sequences shared between twins had an excess of sequences with low generation probability. Because the same donors could not be followed over many years, the conclusions relied on cross-sectional statistical analysis. Excess twin sharing in beta out-of-frame sequences was weaker because fewer shared sequences lowered the signal-to-noise ratio. Fewer insertions were carried by abundant cord blood beta clonotypes; a weaker similar trend was observed in young adult naive repertoires, while no such trend was observed in memory repertoires. Zero-insertion analyses could be partly confounded by invariant T cells such as MAIT and iNKT, though diverse VJ usage argued against such confounding for most clonotypes. Out-of-frame TCR alpha sharing in monozygotic twins was systematically underestimated by recombination models, whereas sharing between unrelated individuals was in agreement with the recombination models.

Every donor in the study was a healthy Caucasian. This clonotype was counted only a few times. Its antigen target is currently unknown. The sample holds no much larger clone one base away, and base qualities are not on file. Taken from cysteine to phenylalanine, the CDR3 has 14 residues. Only the CDR3 DNA is retained, 42 bases long and in frame from the first base. CDR1 and CDR2, per the germline V gene, are LGHNA and YNFKEQ. Trimming costs V 5 bases and J 4 bases, and their ends lie 12 bases apart. The library was built by means of 5' RACE. The instrument given in TCRdb is Illumina HiSeq 2000. Template switching added a universal primer binding site, and the final cDNA carried a unique molecular identifier that allowed TCR cDNA molecules to be counted accurately. Specific primers in the conserved constant-segment region were used to synthesize first-strand cDNA for the TCR alpha and beta chains. To control for contamination, every cDNA library was double barcoded, receiving both a SMART-Mk sample barcode and Illumina barcodes. TruSeq adapter sequences, together with Illumina sample barcodes, were added in two successive PCR steps. The Illumina HiSeq platform was used with custom primers to sequence TCR alpha and beta cDNA libraries. The authors' pipeline ran thus. Unique molecular identifiers were extracted from raw reads with MiGEC, and CDR3 positions were determined with MiXCR. For each individual, recombination models were inferred using an EM algorithm with the repgenHMM and IGoR tools. The analysis of shared clonotypes was done with the tcR package in R, with sharing normalized by the product of cloneset sizes. Out-of-frame nonproductive sequences were analyzed to study raw recombination free of thymic and clonal selection effects. TCRdb itself trimmed the public reads at Q25 with fastp, ran MiXCR and retained productive beta chains. Merged by CDR3 protein, the rows form single entries marked with the most common genes and DNA. Clone size and V and J calls follow TCRdb, not the original study. The sample includes about 1.7 million distinct CDR3 sequences, with more than 30% observed a single time. Approximately 0.29% of the sample goes to the ten largest clones.

The sequenced sample was cord blood. The TCR originated in a newborn girl in good health. The rearrangement combines TRBV4-2 with TRBJ2-1; TRBD1 might be the D gene, on 6 matching bases. The nucleotide sequence reads TGTGCCAGCAGCTTTCCAGGGGCATACAATGAGCAGTTCTTC. The resulting protein is CASSFPGAYNEQFF.